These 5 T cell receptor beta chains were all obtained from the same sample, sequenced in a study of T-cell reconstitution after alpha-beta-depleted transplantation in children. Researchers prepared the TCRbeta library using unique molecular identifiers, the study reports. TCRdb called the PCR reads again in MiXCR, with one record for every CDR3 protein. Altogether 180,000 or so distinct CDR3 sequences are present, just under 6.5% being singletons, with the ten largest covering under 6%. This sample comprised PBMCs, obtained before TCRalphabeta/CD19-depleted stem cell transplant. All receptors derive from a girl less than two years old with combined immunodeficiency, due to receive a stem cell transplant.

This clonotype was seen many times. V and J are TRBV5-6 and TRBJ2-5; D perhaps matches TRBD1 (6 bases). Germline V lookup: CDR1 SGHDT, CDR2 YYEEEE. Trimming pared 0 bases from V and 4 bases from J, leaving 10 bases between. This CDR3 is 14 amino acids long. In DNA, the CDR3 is TGTGCCAGCAGCTTGGTACAGGGTTTAGAGACCCAGTACTTC. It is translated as CASSLVQGLETQYF.

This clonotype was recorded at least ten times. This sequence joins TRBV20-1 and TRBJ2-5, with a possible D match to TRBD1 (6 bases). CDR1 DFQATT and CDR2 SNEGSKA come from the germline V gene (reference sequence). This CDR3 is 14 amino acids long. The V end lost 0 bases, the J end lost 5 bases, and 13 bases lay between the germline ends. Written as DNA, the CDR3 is TGCAGTGCTAGAGATCGATTGAGGGGGGAGACCCAGTACTTC. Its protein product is CSARDRLRGETQYF.

The chain's CDR3 is CASSLFGRNYEQYF. The DNA for the CDR3 is TGCGCCAGCAGCTTGTTTGGACGGAACTACGAGCAGTACTTC. The genes are TRBV5-1 and TRBJ2-7; D remains ambiguous. CDR3 length equals 14 residues. The V and J ends lost 1 base and 3 bases respectively, with 11 bases between them. Germline assignment: CDR1 SGHRS and CDR2 YFSETQ.

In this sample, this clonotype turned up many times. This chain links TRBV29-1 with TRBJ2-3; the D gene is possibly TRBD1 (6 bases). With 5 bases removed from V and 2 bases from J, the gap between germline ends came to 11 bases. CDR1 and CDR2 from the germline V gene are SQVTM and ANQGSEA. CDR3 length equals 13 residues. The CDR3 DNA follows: TGCAGCGTTACAGGGCGAAACACAGATACGCAGTATTTT. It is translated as CSVTGRNTDTQYF.

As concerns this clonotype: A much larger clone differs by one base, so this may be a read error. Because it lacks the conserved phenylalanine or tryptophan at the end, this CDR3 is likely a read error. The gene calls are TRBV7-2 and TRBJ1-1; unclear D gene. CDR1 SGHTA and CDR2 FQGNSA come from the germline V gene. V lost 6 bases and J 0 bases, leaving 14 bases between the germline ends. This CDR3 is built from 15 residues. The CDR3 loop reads CASSSSTTMNTEAFC. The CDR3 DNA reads TGTGCCAGCAGTTCCAGTACAACCATGAACACTGAAGCTTTCTGT.